Following are 23 T cell receptor beta chains from one sample sequenced in a study of blood T cell repertoires in COVID-19. The method was immunoSEQ multiplex PCR; TCRdb's version includes in-frame clones alone and lacks a portion of them. The sample has 200,000 to 250,000 clones; under 90% are singletons. Sequenced sample: peripheral blood. The receptors originated from a man in his sixties who had recovered from COVID-19.

The V and J genes are TRBV14 and TRBJ2-1; 7 bases match TRBD1. Trimming took 2 bases from V and 3 from J; bases not matched to a gene: 7. CDR1 and CDR2 from the germline V gene are SGHDN and FVKESK. The CDR3 is 16 residues long. CDR3 sequence: CASSQRTGKLYNEQFF. CDR3 bases: TGTGCCAGCAGCCAAAGGACAGGCAAACTCTACAATGAGCAGTTCTTC.

V is TRBV11-2 and J is TRBJ1-1; perhaps TRBD1 as D (5 bases). The CDR3 sequence is 14 residues long. V lost 1 base and J lost 3, with 9 bases in between. Per the germline V gene, CDR1 is SGHAT and CDR2 is FQNNGV. CDR3 in amino acids: CASSLAWGDTEAFF. The CDR3 nucleotides read TGTGCCAGCAGCTTAGCTTGGGGGGACACTGAAGCTTTCTTT.

This clone was observed a single time. The chain uses TRBV20-1 and TRBJ2-7; D is perhaps TRBD1 (5 bases). The CDR3 is 11 residues long. Germline CDR1 and CDR2: DFQATT and SNEGSKA (reference sequence). V lost 5 bases, J lost 4 bases, and 9 bases lay in between. The CDR3, as DNA: TGCAGTGCTGGGGCGCGGTACGAGCAGTACTTC. Translation: CSAGARYEQYF.

The chain uses TRBV5-1 and TRBJ1-3; a weak D match, TRBD1 (5 bases). The V gene lost 5 bases and the J gene lost 0 bases, with 18 bases spanning the gap. Germline V gives CDR1 SGHRS, CDR2 YFSETQ. The CDR3 contains 17 residues. The CDR3 coding sequence is TGCGCCAGCAGATATGACAGCCGTGAGAGCTCTGGAAACACCATATATTTT. Encoded protein: CASRYDSRESSGNTIYF.

The chain is built from TRBV5-1 and TRBJ2-1; 7 positions match TRBD2. Germline values: CDR1 SGHRS, CDR2 YFSETQ. V was pared by 6 bases and J by 5 bases, with 5 bases of the junction left unmatched. The CDR3 length is 13 residues. This CDR3 reads CASTRGVNNEQFF. For the CDR3, the DNA is TGCGCCAGCACACGGGGGGTCAACAATGAGCAGTTCTTC.

The rearrangement links TRBV11-2 to TRBJ2-7; 9 bases agree with TRBD1. V trimming: 5 bases; J trimming: 3 bases; junction bases outside the gene matches: 5. Germline lookup yields CDR1 SGHAT and CDR2 FQNNGV. This CDR3 is 14 amino acids long. The CDR3 spells CASSPRQGVYEQYF. The CDR3 coding sequence is TGTGCCAGCAGCCCCAGACAGGGGGTCTACGAGCAGTACTTC.

The rearrangement links TRBV25-1 to TRBJ1-4; D call uncertain. CDR1 MGHDK and CDR2 SYGVNS come from the germline V gene. The CDR3 runs to 14 residues. Trimming took 8 bases from V and 7 from J, leaving 17 bases between them. CDR3 protein: CASSLTTLGEKLFF. The CDR3 nucleotides read TGTGCCAGCTCCTTGACAACGCTTGGTGAAAAACTGTTTTTT.

The chain has TRBV18 and TRBJ2-5; 8 positions match TRBD1. The CDR3 contains 17 residues. Germline lookup yields CDR1 KGHSH and CDR2 LQKENI. J lost 3 bases, V lost 6 bases, and 15 bases had no gene match. DNA of the CDR3: TGTGCCAGCTCTCCCAACCGATTGACAGGGGAAGAAGAGACCCAGTACTTC. Protein sequence: CASSPNRLTGEEETQYF.

The chain couples TRBV7-9 to TRBJ2-3; 10 bases are a match to TRBD1. The trim removed 5 bases at V and 2 bases at J, leaving 7 bases unmatched. The CDR3 extends over 16 amino acids. Germline assignment: CDR1 SEHNR and CDR2 FQNEAQ (reference sequence). Here the CDR3 reads CASSPGGTGDTDTQYF. The CDR3 coding sequence is TGTGCCAGCAGCCCAGGGGGGACAGGGGACACAGATACGCAGTATTTT. Variable domain in full (rest from reference TRBV7-9 and TRBJ2-3): DTGVSQNPRHKITKRGQNVTFRCDPISEHNRLYWYRQTLGQGPEFLTYFQNEAQLEKSRLLSDRFSAERPKGSFSTLEIQRTEQGDSAMYLCASSPGGTGDTDTQYFGPGTRLTVL.

The rearrangement joins TRBV9 to TRBJ2-3, with a weak D call TRBD2 (7 bases). CDR3 length: 17 amino acids. Per the germline V gene, CDR1 is SGDLS and CDR2 is YYNGEE. The V and J ends lost 4 bases and 1 base respectively, with 19 bases between them. The CDR3 spells CASSRRTGRGGTDTQYF. CDR3 DNA sequence: TGTGCCAGCAGCCGACGCACAGGGAGGGGGGGCACAGATACGCAGTATTTT.

The chain employs TRBV6-2 or TRBV6-3 and TRBJ2-1, with 9 bases matching TRBD2. This CDR3 is 16 amino acids long. CDR1 is MNHEY, CDR2 SVGEGT, per germline. Germline trimming cut 2 bases from V and 7 bases from J; bases unmatched to any gene: 9. CDR3 in amino acids: CASSYGKVAGENEQFF. The DNA for the CDR3 is TGTGCCAGCAGTTACGGGAAGGTAGCGGGAGAAAATGAGCAGTTCTTC.

This clone was counted a few times. The CDR3 coding sequence is TGTGCCATCAGCCCACAGGGTTTTCAGCCCCAGCATTTT. This encodes CAISPQGFQPQHF. The genes are TRBV10-3 and TRBJ1-5; a weak D match, TRBD1 (6 bases). The CDR3 is 13 amino acids. Germline V gives CDR1 ENHRY, CDR2 SYGVKD. V was cut by 6 bases and J by 6 bases, with 12 bases left in between.

This clone has just a few counts. The chain carries TRBV2 and TRBJ1-4; D is undetermined. Germline lookup yields CDR1 SNHLY and CDR2 FYNNEI. CDR3 length: 15 amino acids. Deletions cut 4 bases from V and 3 bases from J, with 12 bases between. In DNA, the CDR3 is TGTGCCAGCAGTGTATGGGTGGGAGCTAATGAAAAACTGTTTTTT. Its protein is CASSVWVGANEKLFF.

The DNA of the CDR3 is TGTGCCAGCACCTCCCCGACTTTCACTGAAGCTTTCTTT. This sequence encodes CASTSPTFTEAFF. The rearrangement links TRBV6-5 to TRBJ1-1, with D unresolved. The germline CDR1 and CDR2 sequences are MNHEY and SVGAGI. The CDR3 sequence is 13 residues long. The V end was cut by 7 bases, the J end by 4 bases, with 13 bases between.

This chain uses TRBV7-9 with TRBJ1-3; D is undetermined. The V gene's germline CDR1 is SEHNR and CDR2 FQNEAQ (reference sequence). The CDR3 loop spans 15 amino acids. V was clipped by 8 bases and J by 0 bases, with 14 bases between them. CDR3: CASFPPELSGNTIYF. CDR3 sequence (DNA): TGTGCCAGCTTCCCTCCGGAGCTCTCTGGAAACACCATATATTTT.

The chain uses TRBV11-2 and TRBJ2-7, with a tentative D call TRBD1 (5 bases). This CDR3 contains 13 residues. V lost 2 bases, J lost 4 bases, and 9 bases lay in between. Germline V gene lookup returns CDR1 SGHAT and CDR2 FQNNGV. This CDR3 reads CASSLRQLYEQYF. The CDR3 DNA sequence: TGTGCCAGCAGCTTACGACAGCTGTACGAGCAGTACTTC.

The chain links TRBV19 to TRBJ2-3; 9 bases are shared with TRBD1. The CDR3 covers 14 residues. Germline CDR1 reads LNHDA; CDR2 reads SQIVND (reference sequence). Trimming took 1 base from V and 14 from J; bases not matched to a gene: 10. CDR3 protein: CASSIANYRGLRYF. DNA of the CDR3: TGTGCCAGTAGTATAGCAAACTACAGGGGGCTTAGGTATTTT.

The rearrangement joins TRBV21-1 to TRBJ2-7; the table's D gene call, TRBD2, was not cross checked with the DNA. TRBV21-1 corresponds to a pseudogene. The CDR3 spans 16 residues. The CDR3 DNA reads as TGTGCCAGCAGCAACAGGACTAGCGTGCTTCGCTACGAGCAGTACTTC. Its translation: CASSNRTSVLRYEQYF.

As for this clone: The same CDR3 can be traced to other DNA sequences in this sample. The chain couples TRBV2 to TRBJ2-7, with D perhaps matching TRBD1 (5 bases). Germline lookup yields CDR1 SNHLY and CDR2 FYNNEI. The CDR3 has 12 residues. V gave up 6 bases and J gave up 3 bases, with 9 bases separating them. The CDR3: CASSGDSYEQYF. The CDR3 DNA reads as TGTGCCAGCAGCGGTGACAGCTACGAGCAGTACTTC.

CDR3 sequence reads: CASSLFSGTAYNEQFF. The CDR3 DNA reads as TGTGCCAGCAGCTTGTTTTCCGGGACAGCCTACAATGAGCAGTTCTTC. The V call is TRBV5-8, the J call TRBJ2-1, with TRBD1 identical over 7 bases. Germline V gives CDR1 SGHTS, CDR2 YDEGEE. The V and J ends lost 1 base and 2 bases, in that order; junction bases with no gene match: 6. This CDR3 contains 16 residues.

DNA of the CDR3: TGTGCCAGCAGCTATCGGGGGGATAGCGTCAACAATGAGCAGTTCTTC. The encoded protein is CASSYRGDSVNNEQFF. This rearrangement joins TRBV11-2 to TRBJ2-1, with 7 nucleotides matching TRBD2. The CDR3 has 16 residues. V shed 4 bases and J 5 bases; nucleotides not matched to a gene: 11. The germline gives CDR1 SGHAT, CDR2 FQNNGV.

The CDR3 loop is CASSLGLNSPLHF. In DNA, the CDR3 is TGTGCCAGCAGCTTGGGACTAAATTCACCCCTCCACTTT. The V call is TRBV7-9, the J call TRBJ1-6; a weak D match, TRBD1 (5 bases). CDR3 length: 13 residues. V lost 3 bases to trimming and J lost 7 bases, with 7 bases between them. Looked up from germline, CDR1 is SEHNR and CDR2 is FQNEAQ (reference sequence).

V gene TRBV7-3 combines with J gene TRBJ1-1, with 8 bases matching TRBD1. Germline trimming cut 4 bases from V and 3 bases from J; bases unmatched to any gene: 4. CDR1 is SGHTA and CDR2 is FQGTGA in the germline V gene. The CDR3 is 14 amino acids. In DNA form, the CDR3 reads TGTGCCAGCAGCTCACAGGGGGGGTACACTGAAGCTTTCTTT. Translating gives CASSSQGGYTEAFF.